This is a list of T cell receptor beta chains from one sample in a study of graft-versus-host responses after intestinal transplantation. These TCRs' antigens remain unknown. Sequenced by immunoSEQ multiplex PCR; TCRdb stores in-frame clones only, minus some. Of 70,000 to 95,000 clones listed, around 90% are singletons. The source material was unstimulated CD4+ T cells sorted from spleen or lymph node cells, sampled before intestinal transplant. These receptors originate from a human donor who received an intestinal transplant. CDR3s include the opening cysteine and the closing phenylalanine or tryptophan. The D gene is left open where the match is weak. Rows give clone size only sometimes, using once, few, many, or a class for an expanded clone.

CDR3 DNA,CDR3 protein,clone size,J gene,D gene,V gene
TGTGCCAGCAGGACTCTCGAGGGCTCCTACAATGAGCAGTTCTTC,CASRTLEGSYNEQFF,-,TRBJ2-1,-,TRBV11-2
TGTGCCAGTGGGTACAGGGGGCTGTACGGCTACACCTTC,CASGYRGLYGYTF,-,TRBJ1-2,TRBD1,TRBV19
TGTGCCAGCAGTGACACTCTTTATGGCTACACCTTC,CASSDTLYGYTF,-,TRBJ1-2,-,TRBV25-1
TGTGCCAGCAGCTTGGTGGGAGGTCAAGAGACCCAGTACTTC,CASSLVGGQETQYF,-,TRBJ2-5,-,TRBV5-4
TGCGCCAGCAGCTTTGGTGGAGACACCGGGGAGCTGTTTTTT,CASSFGGDTGELFF,-,TRBJ2-2,-,TRBV5-1
TGTGCCAGCAGTTACCACGGACTAGCGGGGGGTAGCGAGCAGTACTTC,CASSYHGLAGGSEQYF,once,TRBJ2-7,TRBD2,TRBV6-5
TGTGCCAGCTCACCGCCGGGGAACTATGGCTACACCTTC,CASSPPGNYGYTF,once,TRBJ1-2,-,TRBV18
TGCGCCAGCAGCCCACTAGCGGGAGATACGCAGTATTTT,CASSPLAGDTQYF,-,TRBJ2-3,TRBD2,TRBV10-1
TGTGCCAGCAGCAAATTCCTGCGGGGGGCGGGGTTTGAGACCCAGTACTTC,CASSKFLRGAGFETQYF,-,TRBJ2-5,-,TRBV21-1
TGCGCCAGCAGCCTATCAGGGTTTGAAAAACTGTTTTTT,CASSLSGFEKLFF,-,TRBJ1-4,-,TRBV4-1
TGCGCCAGCAGCGGAGGACAGGGCTACGAGCAGTACTTC,CASSGGQGYEQYF,-,TRBJ2-7,TRBD1,TRBV5-1
TGTGCCAGCAGCCGAGGACAGGTCGGTGCAGATACGCAGTATTTT,CASSRGQVGADTQYF,-,TRBJ2-3,TRBD1,TRBV7-3
TGTGCCAGCTCACCAACGACAGGGGAGAACACTGAAGCTTTCTTT,CASSPTTGENTEAFF,-,TRBJ1-1,TRBD1,TRBV18
TGTGCCAGTAAGGACAGGGGCACTGAAGCTTTCTTT,CASKDRGTEAFF,-,TRBJ1-1,TRBD1,TRBV7-8
TGTGCCAGCAGTGAAGCGAGGGGGGGTAGAAACACCATATATTTT,CASSEARGGRNTIYF,-,TRBJ1-3,-,TRBV2
TGTGCCAGCACCCCCCTTCCGGGGAGCAATCAGCCCCAGCATTTT,CASTPLPGSNQPQHF,-,TRBJ1-5,-,TRBV6-5
TGTGCCAGTAGTCTCCAACTAGCGGATACGCAGTATTTT,CASSLQLADTQYF,-,TRBJ2-3,TRBD2,TRBV19
TGTGCCAGCAGCTTGGCCCCCGGGGAACGGGCCTATAGCAATCAGCCCCAGCATTTT,CASSLAPGERAYSNQPQHF,-,TRBJ1-5,-,TRBV5-5
TGCGCCAGCAGCTCCAGGGGGGACAATGAGCAGTTCTTC,CASSSRGDNEQFF,-,TRBJ2-1,-,TRBV5-1
TGCAGTGCGCCCCGGAGGAATGAGCAGTTCTTC,CSAPRRNEQFF,-,TRBJ2-1,-,TRBV20-1
TGCGCCAGCAGGCCGGGACTCGCCCATCGCACAGATACGCAGTATTTT,CASRPGLAHRTDTQYF,-,TRBJ2-3,-,TRBV10-2
TGTGCCAGCAGTCACCGCACCGACACTAGCACAGATACGCAGTATTTT,CASSHRTDTSTDTQYF,-,TRBJ2-3,-,TRBV9
TGCGCCAGCAGAGCGGGGGCGTTCCAAGAGACCCAGTACTTC,CASRAGAFQETQYF,-,TRBJ2-5,TRBD2,TRBV5-1
TGTGCCAGCAGTGTGGGGCAGGGAGGCTCTGGAAACACCATATATTTT,CASSVGQGGSGNTIYF,-,TRBJ1-3,-,TRBV2
TGTGCCAGCACCTTGGCAGGGGGAAATTCACCCCTCCACTTT,CASTLAGGNSPLHF,-,TRBJ1-6,TRBD1,TRBV25-1
TGTGCCAGCTCACCAGGGACAGAAAGGTACGAGCAGTACTTC,CASSPGTERYEQYF,-,TRBJ2-7,TRBD1,TRBV18
TGTGCCAGCATCCGGAAAACTAGCGGGGGGGCGAACACCGGGGAGCTGTTTTTT,CASIRKTSGGANTGELFF,-,TRBJ2-2,TRBD2,TRBV7-2
TGTGCCAGTAGTATGACCCGGGACAGGGGGTCCTACGAGCAGTACTTC,CASSMTRDRGSYEQYF,-,TRBJ2-7,TRBD1,TRBV19
TGTGCCAGCAGGGGAGTCGGGGGGGCAACTAATGAAAAACTGTTTTTT,CASRGVGGATNEKLFF,once,TRBJ1-4,-,TRBV6-6
TGTGCCAGCAGTCAGTATCTAGCGGGGGGCCTGCTAGAGACCCAGTACTTC,CASSQYLAGGLLETQYF,-,TRBJ2-5,TRBD2,TRBV28
TGCGCCAGCAGTGAGTCAAGTAGCCATGCTGAAGCTTTCTTT,CASSESSSHAEAFF,-,TRBJ1-1,-,TRBV10-1
TGTGCCAGCAGCTTGTGGGGGGAAGATGGCTACACCTTC,CASSLWGEDGYTF,few,TRBJ1-2,-,TRBV5-6
TGTGCCAGCAGTGAAGCTCGGGGCTACACCTTC,CASSEARGYTF,-,TRBJ1-2,-,TRBV6-1
TGTGCCAGCAGTCCCGGGACAGTCCTTTATAATTCACCCCTCCACTTT,CASSPGTVLYNSPLHF,-,TRBJ1-6,TRBD1,TRBV6-6
TGTGCCAGCAGCCAACACGCAGTAGCGGGGTACGATACGCAGTATTTT,CASSQHAVAGYDTQYF,-,TRBJ2-3,TRBD2,TRBV14
TGTGCCAGCAGTTACAGGGAGAATCAGCCCCAGCATTTT,CASSYRENQPQHF,-,TRBJ1-5,-,TRBV6-5
TGTGCCACTGGACACGGGGAGACCCAGTACTTC,CATGHGETQYF,-,TRBJ2-5,-,TRBV11-2
TGCGCCAGCAGCTTGGCCCCCACCGGCGGTGGCACAGATACGCAGTATTTT,CASSLAPTGGGTDTQYF,-,TRBJ2-3,-,TRBV5-1
TGTGCTAGCAGTACGGGGGGGACAGGGGGCGATACGCAGTATTTT,CASSTGGTGGDTQYF,-,TRBJ2-3,TRBD1,TRBV7-7
TGTGCCAGCAGCCTGGCGGGGAATCAAGAGACCCAGTACTTC,CASSLAGNQETQYF,-,TRBJ2-5,-,TRBV5-6
TGTGCCAGCAGTATGACAGGGACCTCCTACGAGCAGTACTTC,CASSMTGTSYEQYF,-,TRBJ2-7,TRBD1,TRBV6-4
TGCGCCAGCAGCCCCCCTACCTCTGACGAGCAGTACTTC,CASSPPTSDEQYF,-,TRBJ2-7,-,TRBV5-1
TGTGCCAGCAGCGGCAGACAGGCCCCCTCTGGGGCCAACGTCCTGACTTTC,CASSGRQAPSGANVLTF,-,TRBJ2-6,-,TRBV9
TGCGCCAGCAGCGGCGGACAGGCTGGAAACACCATATATTTT,CASSGGQAGNTIYF,-,TRBJ1-3,TRBD1,TRBV5-1
TGTGCCAGCAGTGACAGGGGCTGGGGGTTCTACGAGCAGTACTTC,CASSDRGWGFYEQYF,-,TRBJ2-7,-,TRBV6-1
TGTGCCAGCAGCCTTTACAGGGGCTATGGCTACACCTTC,CASSLYRGYGYTF,-,TRBJ1-2,TRBD1,TRBV5-4
TGTGCCAGCAGCTTATTTGGGCAGGGTAACACTGAAGCTTTCTTT,CASSLFGQGNTEAFF,-,TRBJ1-1,-,TRBV7-9
TGTGCCAGCAGCCCAACCTCTAGCGGGGGGTCCGTCGGGGAGCTGTTTTTT,CASSPTSSGGSVGELFF,-,TRBJ2-2,TRBD2,TRBV7-3
TGCGCCAGTCGAATTTGGGCTTCCTACGAGCAGTACTTC,CASRIWASYEQYF,-,TRBJ2-7,-,TRBV10-1
TGTGCCAGCAGGATGGGGAGCTTGAACACCGGGGAGCTGTTTTTT,CASRMGSLNTGELFF,-,TRBJ2-2,-,TRBV6-6
TGTGCCAGCACAGTGGGAACAGCGGGGTATCAGCCCCAGCATTTT,CASTVGTAGYQPQHF,-,TRBJ1-5,-,TRBV2
TGTGCCAGTAGTATGGTTTTGGACAGGGGTCGAAATGAGCAGTTCTTC,CASSMVLDRGRNEQFF,once,TRBJ2-1,TRBD1,TRBV19
TGTGCCAGCAGCTCCAGGGGGAGCCATGAAAAACTGTTTTTT,CASSSRGSHEKLFF,-,TRBJ1-4,TRBD1,TRBV13
TGTGCCAGCGGCAGACAGCGTAATGAAAAACTGTTTTTT,CASGRQRNEKLFF,-,TRBJ1-4,-,TRBV28